What follows are 27 T cell receptor beta chains derived from one specimen sequenced in a study of blood T cell repertoires in COVID-19. Here immunoSEQ multiplex PCR was the method, and the copy in TCRdb shows in-frame clones only, minus some. There are about 330,000 clones in the sample; roughly 85% occur only once, and around 7.8% lies in the top ten. The source material was peripheral blood. The receptors were sampled from a human donor in a cohort sampled during active COVID-19.

The V and J genes are TRBV7-8 and TRBJ1-5, with 8 bases matching TRBD1. V trimming: 8 bases; J trimming: 3 bases; junction bases outside the gene matches: 6. Germline loops: CDR1 SGHVS, CDR2 FQNEAQ. This CDR3 spans 14 amino acids. CDR3 sequence reads: CASQTGVDNQPQHF. Written as DNA, the CDR3 is TGTGCCAGCCAGACAGGGGTGGACAATCAGCCCCAGCATTTT.

The chain is built from TRBV5-8 and TRBJ2-1; D perhaps matches TRBD2 (7 bases). CDR3 length: 19 amino acids. From germline, CDR1 is SGHTS and CDR2 YDEGEE. The V gene lost 3 bases and the J gene lost 0 bases, with 22 bases spanning the gap. The CDR3: CASSSGSWGGQSSYNEQFF. Written as DNA, the CDR3 is TGTGCCAGCAGCTCAGGGAGTTGGGGGGGGCAAAGCTCCTACAATGAGCAGTTCTTC.

The chain employs TRBV15 and TRBJ1-1, with no clear D. V shed 4 bases and J shed 2 bases, with 5 bases lying between them. Germline loops: CDR1 LNHNV, CDR2 YYDKDF (reference sequence). This CDR3 comprises 12 residues. CDR3 loop: CATSTVNTEAFF. The CDR3 DNA reads TGTGCCACCAGCACAGTCAACACTGAAGCTTTCTTT. The whole variable domain, remainder taken from reference TRBV15 and TRBJ1-1, is DAMVIQNPRYQVTQFGKPVTLSCSQTLNHNVMYWYQQKSSQAPKLLFHYYDKDFNNEADTPDNFQSRRPNTSFCFLDIRSPGLGDTAMYLCATSTVNTEAFFGQGTRLTVV.

V is TRBV6-4 and J is TRBJ1-6; no firm D call. Germline CDR1 MRHNA, CDR2 SNTAGT. V lost 4 bases and J 5 bases, leaving 9 bases between the germline ends. The CDR3 contains 14 residues. CDR3 bases: TGTGCCAGCAGTGCGCAACTCGATAATTCACCCCTCCACTTT. It yields the protein CASSAQLDNSPLHF.

The count of this clone is one. The V and J genes are TRBV19 and TRBJ1-4; no definite D call. V was cut by 3 bases and J by 0 bases, with 11 bases left in between. This CDR3 spans 16 amino acids. The germline CDR1 and CDR2 sequences are LNHDA and SQIVND (reference sequence). The CDR3 loop reads CASSITFTATNEKLFF. In nucleotides, the CDR3 is TGTGCCAGTAGTATTACGTTCACTGCAACTAATGAAAAACTGTTTTTT.

Written as DNA, the CDR3 is TGTGCCAGCAGTTTTCGCCAGGAACTTCCTTTGGGCACAGATACGCAGTATTTT. It encodes CASSFRQELPLGTDTQYF. The chain employs TRBV25-1 and TRBJ2-3; D unclear. This CDR3 spans 18 amino acids. The V gene lost 5 bases and the J gene lost 1 base, with 22 bases spanning the gap. Germline V gene sequence: CDR1 MGHDK, CDR2 SYGVNS. Drawing the rest from reference TRBV25-1 and TRBJ2-3, the complete variable domain is EADIYQTPRYLVIGTGKKITLECSQTMGHDKMYWYQQDPGMELHLIHYSYGVNSTEKGDLSSESTVSRIRTEHFPLTLESARPSHTSQYLCASSFRQELPLGTDTQYFGPGTRLTVL.

V is TRBV5-1 and J is TRBJ2-3, with D unresolved. Trimming removed 4 bases at V and 2 bases at J, with 14 bases between. The germline gives CDR1 SGHRS, CDR2 YFSETQ. The CDR3 extends over 15 amino acids. The CDR3 here is CASSTDTLSTDTQYF. CDR3 bases: TGCGCCAGCAGCACTGATACGCTGTCCACAGATACGCAGTATTTT.

This clone showed up many times. The J gene is TRBJ1-1, the V gene TRBV27; D perhaps matches TRBD1 (5 bases). This CDR3 spans 13 amino acids. Trimming took 6 bases from V and 5 from J, leaving 13 bases between them. Germline loops: CDR1 MNHEY, CDR2 SMNVEV (reference sequence). The CDR3 region has the DNA TGTGCCAGCAGGCTAGGGGCATGGACTGAAGCTTTCTTT. The encoded protein is CASRLGAWTEAFF.

The chain carries TRBV7-3 and TRBJ1-2; D is possibly TRBD1 (6 bases). CDR3 length: 13 amino acids. Trimming cost V 3 bases and J 7 bases, with 12 bases left between them. CDR1 is SGHTA, CDR2 FQGTGA, per germline. CDR3 region: CASSFRGGVGYTF. CDR3 sequence (DNA): TGTGCCAGCAGCTTTCGAGGGGGAGTTGGCTACACCTTC.

This chain connects TRBV18 to TRBJ2-3; D call uncertain. Per the germline V gene, CDR1 is KGHSH and CDR2 is LQKENI. V was trimmed by 0 bases and J by 4 bases, leaving 5 bases between them. CDR3 size: 13 residues. Here the CDR3 reads CASSPPFSDTQYF. The CDR3 DNA reads as TGTGCCAGCTCACCACCGTTCTCAGATACGCAGTATTTT.

In DNA form, the CDR3 reads TGTGCCAGCAGCCCCAAGGACAGGGGAAGCACCGGGGAGCTGTTTTTT. Encoded protein: CASSPKDRGSTGELFF. The chain couples TRBV7-3 to TRBJ2-2; 9 bases are shared with TRBD1. Germline CDR1 and CDR2: SGHTA and FQGTGA. This CDR3 contains 16 residues. With V trimmed by 5 bases and J by 4 bases, 8 bases remained unmatched.

CDR3 in DNA: TGTGCCAGGCGGCAGGGGCTCAATGAGCAGTTCTTC. This encodes CARRQGLNEQFF. The J gene is TRBJ2-1, the V gene TRBV2; a weak D match, TRBD1 (6 bases). Germline CDR1 reads SNHLY; CDR2 reads FYNNEI. The CDR3 extends over 12 amino acids. Trimming pared 9 bases from V and 6 bases from J, leaving 12 bases between.

The V gene is TRBV5-3, the J gene TRBJ1-1; perhaps TRBD1 as D (6 bases). TRBV5-3 is labeled an ORF, and its function is uncertain. V was clipped by 3 bases and J by 0 bases, with 9 bases between them. The CDR3 is 14 amino acids. The CDR3, as DNA: TGTGCCAGAAGCTCCACAGGGATGAACACTGAAGCTTTCTTT. Translated: CARSSTGMNTEAFF.

The chain links TRBV9 to TRBJ1-5; 7 nucleotides agree with TRBD1. Germline CDR1 and CDR2: SGDLS and YYNGEE. The CDR3 contains 14 residues. The J segment lost 8 bases and the V segment lost 3 bases, leaving 8 bases of the junction unmatched. The DNA of the CDR3 is TGTGCCAGCAGCGGAGGGGACAGAGGCGAGCCCCAGCATTTT. It specifies CASSGGDRGEPQHF.

J is TRBJ1-6 and V is TRBV19; 7 bases are a match to TRBD1. Trimming cost V 6 bases and J 7 bases; bases outside gene matches: 3. Germline V gene data show CDR1 as LNHDA and CDR2 as SQIVND (reference sequence). The CDR3 has 13 amino acids. The CDR3 DNA reads TGTGCCAGTAGCGAACAGGGGAATTCACCCCTCCACTTT. Translating it yields CASSEQGNSPLHF.

This clone was detected once. J is TRBJ2-2 and V is TRBV4-1; 9 bases map to TRBD2. The length of the CDR3 is 17 residues. Germline CDR1 is MGHRA and CDR2 is YSYEKL. V lost 1 base to trimming and J lost 2 bases; unmatched junction nucleotides: 5. CDR3 loop: CASSQGLLAGNTGELFF. CDR3 sequence (DNA): TGCGCCAGCAGCCAAGGGTTACTAGCGGGTAACACCGGGGAGCTGTTTTTT.

The chain uses TRBV4-2 and TRBJ2-1, with a weak D call TRBD2 (5 bases). V was pared by 0 bases and J by 10 bases, with 13 bases between. Per germline, CDR1 LGHNA and CDR2 YNFKEQ. The CDR3 is made up of 14 amino acids. CDR3 coding DNA: TGTGCCAGCAGCCAAGAACCCTTCAGCGGAGAGCAGTTCTTC. Protein: CASSQEPFSGEQFF.

This sequence joins TRBV18 and TRBJ1-1; D unresolved. The ends were cut back, 4 bases at V and 5 bases at J, with 5 bases in the middle. CDR1 and CDR2 from the germline V gene are KGHSH and LQKENI. This CDR3 is built from 11 residues. CDR3 DNA: TGTGCCAGCTCACAACAGACTGAAGCTTTCTTT. Translation: CASSQQTEAFF.

CDR3 DNA sequence: TGTGCCAGCAGCCCAAGACAGGGAGGATGGACTGAAGCTTTCTTT. This gives the protein CASSPRQGGWTEAFF. The rearrangement joins TRBV6-5 to TRBJ1-1, with 7 bases aligning to TRBD1. The CDR3 totals 15 residues. The germline V gene encodes CDR1 MNHEY and CDR2 SVGAGI. V trimming: 6 bases; J trimming: 5 bases; junction bases outside the gene matches: 12.

The rearrangement joins TRBV27 to TRBJ1-1; D is possibly TRBD1 (6 bases). The V and J ends lost 5 bases and 2 bases respectively, with 18 bases between them. The CDR3 runs 16 residues. In germline, CDR1 is MNHEY, CDR2 SMNVEV (reference sequence). The CDR3 sequence is CASSPRGGPVNTEAFF. The CDR3, as DNA: TGTGCCAGCAGTCCCCGGGGGGGCCCCGTTAACACTGAAGCTTTCTTT.

The table lists this clone with a few counts. The rearrangement joins TRBV3-1 (or the pseudogene TRBV3-2) to TRBJ1-4; D gene uncertain. Trimming removed 4 bases at V and 0 bases at J, with 9 bases between. CDR3 length: 15 amino acids. Looked up from germline, CDR1 is LGHDT and CDR2 is YNNKEL (reference sequence). CDR3: CASSPRSSTNEKLFF. For the CDR3, the DNA is TGTGCCAGCAGCCCCCGGTCTTCAACTAATGAAAAACTGTTTTTT.

This chain uses TRBV19 with TRBJ1-5; 7 positions agree with TRBD1. The CDR3 loop spans 13 amino acids. CDR1 and CDR2 from the germline V gene are LNHDA and SQIVND (reference sequence). V was pared by 6 bases and J by 11 bases, with 10 bases of the junction left unmatched. The CDR3 sequence is CASRQGGKQAQHF. CDR3 coding DNA: TGTGCCAGTAGGCAGGGGGGCAAGCAGGCCCAGCATTTT. Drawing the rest from reference TRBV19 and TRBJ1-5, the complete variable domain is DGGITQSPKYLFRKEGQNVTLSCEQNLNHDAMYWYRQDPGQGLRLIYYSQIVNDFQKGDIAEGYSVSREKKESFPLTVTSAQKNPTAFYLCASRQGGKQAQHFGDGTRLSIL.

As for this clone: Other nucleotide sequences from this sample produce the same CDR3. The chain has TRBV10-3 and TRBJ2-7, with no clear D. The CDR3 runs to 12 residues. Germline CDR1 reads ENHRY; CDR2 reads SYGVKD. The germline V and J ends were trimmed by 2 bases and 3 bases, with 5 bases remaining between them. This CDR3 reads CAISESSYEQYF. As DNA, the CDR3 is TGTGCCATCAGTGAGAGTAGCTACGAGCAGTACTTC.

This clone was counted only a few times. The CDR3 coding sequence is TGTGCCAGTAACAGGGCGGCTGTTGGGTATGGCTACACCTTC. Translating it yields CASNRAAVGYGYTF. The chain couples TRBV19 to TRBJ1-2; D is perhaps TRBD1 (6 bases). This CDR3 contains 14 residues. V lost 7 bases, J lost 5 bases, and 17 bases lay in between. Germline CDR1 reads LNHDA; CDR2 reads SQIVND (reference sequence).

This sequence joins TRBV11-2 and TRBJ2-7, with D tentatively TRBD1 (6 bases). This CDR3 spans 15 amino acids. CDR1 is SGHAT and CDR2 is FQNNGV in the germline V gene. V was cut by 6 bases and J by 4 bases, with 19 bases left in between. The CDR3 sequence: CASSHSTGMNYEQYF. The CDR3 DNA reads as TGTGCCAGCAGTCACAGTACAGGGATGAATTACGAGCAGTACTTC.

The J gene is TRBJ1-4, the V gene TRBV5-5; no clear D gene. Deletions cut 4 bases from V and 6 bases from J, with 16 bases between. Germline-derived CDR1 and CDR2 are SGHKS and YYEKEE (reference sequence). The CDR3 loop spans 15 amino acids. CDR3 DNA sequence: TGTGCCAGCAGCCGCACTTCAGGATCCTATGAAAAACTGTTTTTT. It yields the protein CASSRTSGSYEKLFF.

The rearrangement uses TRBV24-1 and TRBJ1-4, with 9 bases matching TRBD1. V lost 0 bases and J lost 8; bases outside the gene matches: 6. The CDR3 consists of 16 residues. Germline V gene lookup returns CDR1 KGHDR and CDR2 SFDVKD. The CDR3 bases are TGTGCCACCAGTGATTTGTCGGTTGGACAGGGGGAAAAACTGTTTTTT. Protein sequence: CATSDLSVGQGEKLFF.